These 21 T cell receptor beta chains came from one sample sequenced in a study of identical twins. TCRdb independently ran MiXCR on the 5' RACE reads; one entry per CDR3 protein. The sample consists of hundreds of thousands of distinct CDR3 sequences, 18% of them appearing once. The same data also contributed to another study, on T cells expressing NK-cell markers.

Input material: PBMCs. Receptor source: a young woman in good health.

This clonotype has only a few counts. The CDR3 loop is CASRLEGGRYNEQFF. The CDR3 nucleotides read TGTGCCAGCAGATTGGAAGGGGGGCGGTACAATGAGCAGTTCTTC. The V gene is TRBV27, the J gene TRBJ2-1; either TRBD1 or TRBD2 may fit D (6 bases each). V lost 6 bases and J 4 bases, leaving 16 bases between the germline ends. Germline V lookup: CDR1 MNHEY, CDR2 SMNVEV (reference sequence). CDR3 length: 15 amino acids.

The chain uses TRBV11-3 and TRBJ2-7; perhaps D is TRBD1 or TRBD2 (6 bases each). The V gene lost 2 bases and the J gene lost 1 base, with 12 bases spanning the gap. This CDR3 region has 15 residues. CDR1 SGHNT and CDR2 YENEEA come from the germline V gene. Here the CDR3 reads CASSLSEGVSYEQYF. The DNA for the CDR3 is TGTGCCAGCAGCTTATCGGAGGGGGTTTCCTACGAGCAGTACTTC. Looking up the rest from reference TRBV11-3 and TRBJ2-7 gives the full variable domain: EAGVVQSPRYKIIEKKQPVAFWCNPISGHNTLYWYLQNLGQGPELLIRYENEEAVDDSQLPKDRFSAERLKGVDSTLKIQPAELGDSAVYLCASSLSEGVSYEQYFGPGTRLTVT.

The rearrangement joins TRBV4-3 to TRBJ2-1; no reliable D call. Germline loops: CDR1 LGHNA, CDR2 YSLEER. V was clipped by 3 bases and J by 8 bases, with 11 bases between them. The CDR3 is made up of 13 amino acids. CDR3 sequence: CASSHDSGYEQFF. CDR3 coding DNA: TGCGCCAGCAGCCATGATTCAGGCTATGAGCAGTTCTTC.

V usage is TRBV5-1 and J usage is TRBJ2-5; tentatively, D is TRBD1 or TRBD2 (5 bases each). V was cut by 7 bases and J by 4 bases, with 14 bases left in between. The CDR3 consists of 13 residues. Germline V gives CDR1 SGHRS, CDR2 YFSETQ. The CDR3 reads CASGAGSAETQYF. The CDR3 nucleotides read TGCGCCAGCGGTGCAGGGAGTGCAGAGACCCAGTACTTC.

The rearrangement links TRBV9 to TRBJ2-3; 8 bases match TRBD2. With V trimmed by 4 bases and J by 2 bases, 6 bases remained unmatched. Germline values: CDR1 SGDLS, CDR2 YYNGEE. The CDR3 spans 15 residues. In DNA, the CDR3 is TGTGCCAGCAGCTTGAGCGGGGGTACCACAGATACGCAGTATTTT. Protein: CASSLSGGTTDTQYF. The variable domain in full, completed from reference TRBV9 and TRBJ2-3, reads DSGVTQTPKHLITATGQRVTLRCSPRSGDLSVYWYQQSLDQGLQFLIQYYNGEERAKGNILERFSAQQFPDLHSELNLSSLELGDSALYFCASSLSGGTTDTQYFGPGTRLTVL.

The sample holds a few counts of this clonotype. The chain carries TRBV5-1 and TRBJ2-1; the D is unclear. CDR1 is SGHRS, CDR2 YFSETQ, per germline. The CDR3 sequence is 13 residues long. V gave up 0 bases and J gave up 10 bases, with 11 bases separating them. Here the CDR3 DNA reads TGCGCCAGCAGCTTGGAATCGACGGCGGAGCAGTTCTTC. Its protein is CASSLESTAEQFF.

This clonotype has ten or more counts. This chain links TRBV6-5 with TRBJ2-1, with D perhaps TRBD1 (6 bases). Trimming left V 2 bases short and J 9 bases short, with 8 bases between. The CDR3 is 12 amino acids. Germline V CDR1 and CDR2: MNHEY, SVGAGI. The CDR3 here is CASSYGGVEQFF. In DNA, the CDR3 is TGTGCCAGCAGTTACGGGGGCGTTGAGCAGTTCTTC.

This chain joins TRBV3-1 and TRBJ2-7; the D gene is possibly TRBD2 (6 bases). The CDR3 is made up of 18 amino acids. V was cut by 1 base and J by 3 bases, with 22 bases left in between. From germline, CDR1 is LGHDT and CDR2 YNNKEL (reference sequence). The CDR3 nucleotides are TGTGCCAGCAGCCAAGGCAGCGGGTACCCGCGGAGATACTACGAGCAGTACTTC. It is translated as CASSQGSGYPRRYYEQYF.

This clonotype was counted between two and nine times. The chain is built from TRBV15 and TRBJ2-3; no definite D call. The V end was cut by 1 base, the J end by 5 bases, with 7 bases between. The CDR3 extends over 13 amino acids. CDR1 is LNHNV and CDR2 is YYDKDF in the germline V gene (reference sequence). CDR3 bases: TGTGCCACCAGCAGAGTGTATCGAGATACGCAGTATTTT. Its protein product is CATSRVYRDTQYF.

This clonotype was seen only a few times. This rearrangement joins TRBV9 to TRBJ1-2; D gene unclear. Germline CDR1 is SGDLS and CDR2 is YYNGEE. The CDR3 covers 13 residues. V lost 4 bases, J lost 6 bases, and 13 bases lay in between. The CDR3 loop reads CASSLLAGNGYTF. CDR3 coding DNA: TGTGCCAGCAGCCTCCTCGCAGGAAATGGCTACACCTTC.

The chain combines TRBV15 with TRBJ2-1; the D gene is possibly TRBD1 (5 bases). The V and J ends lost 0 bases and 4 bases respectively, with 19 bases between them. Germline CDR1 and CDR2: LNHNV and YYDKDF (reference sequence). This CDR3 has 18 residues. CDR3 residues: CATSRDMSMAGPYNEQFF. In DNA form, the CDR3 reads TGTGCCACCAGCAGAGATATGTCGATGGCAGGGCCTTACAATGAGCAGTTCTTC.

This clonotype was counted only a few times. This sequence joins TRBV5-1 and TRBJ2-7; D possibly corresponds to TRBD2 (5 bases). Looked up from germline, CDR1 is SGHRS and CDR2 is YFSETQ. The CDR3 contains 16 residues. V was trimmed by 0 bases and J by 4 bases, leaving 17 bases between them. CDR3 loop: CASSLGQLVGGYEQYF. The CDR3 coding sequence is TGCGCCAGCAGCTTGGGTCAACTAGTAGGAGGTTACGAGCAGTACTTC.

The rearrangement joins TRBV7-9 to TRBJ1-1; D is ambiguous. Trimming stripped 2 bases from V and 3 bases from J, with 10 bases between. Germline V gives CDR1 SEHNR, CDR2 FQNEAQ (reference sequence). The CDR3 loop spans 14 amino acids. As DNA, the CDR3 is TGTGCCAGCAGCTTACTGAACCGGGACACTGAAGCTTTCTTT. It codes for CASSLLNRDTEAFF.

This chain links TRBV20-1 with TRBJ1-2; D possibly corresponds to TRBD1 (6 bases). This CDR3 has 13 amino acids. Germline-derived CDR1 and CDR2 are DFQATT and SNEGSKA (reference sequence). V lost 0 bases and J lost 8, with 13 bases in between. The CDR3 nucleotides are TGCAGTGCTAGAGACAGGGGCCAGGGAGGCTACACCTTC. It translates to CSARDRGQGGYTF.

The chain links TRBV12-3 or TRBV12-4 to TRBJ2-1; D is uncertain. CDR3 length: 11 amino acids. The V end lost 7 bases, the J end lost 12 bases, and 13 bases lay between the germline ends. The chain's CDR3 is CASMQGILQFF. As DNA, the CDR3 is TGTGCCAGCATGCAAGGGATTTTGCAGTTCTTC.

V is TRBV27 and J is TRBJ2-5; D assignment may be TRBD1 or TRBD2 (5 bases each). Deletions cut 0 bases from V and 5 bases from J, with 16 bases between. CDR1 and CDR2 (germline): MNHEY, SMNVEV (reference sequence). The CDR3 is made up of 16 amino acids. The CDR3 nucleotides are TGTGCCAGCAGTTTATCACTGACAGAGGGTCGCGAGACCCAGTACTTC. Its protein product is CASSLSLTEGRETQYF.

The chain couples TRBV10-3 to TRBJ2-2, with a tentative D call TRBD2 (6 bases). This CDR3 has 14 amino acids. Germline V CDR1 and CDR2: ENHRY, SYGVKD. CDR3 coding DNA: TGTACCAGACCCGGGGACTGGGATTCCGGGGAGCTGTTTTTT. Its translation is CTRPGDWDSGELFF.

The table lists this clonotype with a few counts. The DNA of the CDR3 is TGTGCCACCAACCGGGACAGGGTCACCGGGGAGCTGTTTTTT. This gives the protein CATNRDRVTGELFF. The chain is built from TRBV15 and TRBJ2-2; 9 bases are a match to TRBD1. J gave up 4 bases and V 7 bases, and 4 bases lay outside the gene matches. The CDR3 loop spans 14 amino acids. Per germline, CDR1 LNHNV and CDR2 YYDKDF (reference sequence). The entire variable domain, with the rest obtained from reference TRBV15 and TRBJ2-2, is as follows: DAMVIQNPRYQVTQFGKPVTLSCSQTLNHNVMYWYQQKSSQAPKLLFHYYDKDFNNEADTPDNFQSRRPNTSFCFLDIRSPGLGDTAMYLCATNRDRVTGELFFGEGSRLTVL.

This clonotype was seen more than once but under ten times. The genes are TRBV7-9 and TRBJ1-2; D possibly corresponds to TRBD1 (6 bases). The CDR3 covers 12 residues. The germline V gene encodes CDR1 SEHNR and CDR2 FQNEAQ (reference sequence). Trimming pared 4 bases from V and 7 bases from J, leaving 10 bases between. The CDR3 protein is CASSSGASGYTF. As DNA, the CDR3 is TGTGCCAGCAGCTCAGGGGCTAGTGGCTACACCTTC. Full variable domain (remainder filled in from reference TRBV7-9 and TRBJ1-2): DTGVSQNPRHKITKRGQNVTFRCDPISEHNRLYWYRQTLGQGPEFLTYFQNEAQLEKSRLLSDRFSAERPKGSFSTLEIQRTEQGDSAMYLCASSSGASGYTFGSGTRLTVV.

CDR3 amino acids: CASSLGGGANEKLFF. CDR3 DNA: TGTGCCAGCAGCTTAGGAGGGGGGGCTAATGAAAAACTGTTTTTT. V usage is TRBV7-2 and J usage is TRBJ1-4; D perhaps matches TRBD1 (6 bases). The CDR3 spans 15 residues. CDR1 is SGHTA, CDR2 FQGNSA, per germline. Trimming removed 1 base at V and 3 bases at J, with 9 bases between.

The V and J genes are TRBV12-3 or TRBV12-4 and TRBJ2-1; 11 bases agree with TRBD2. The V and J ends lost 2 bases and 1 base, in that order; junction bases with no gene match: 7. CDR3 length equals 18 residues. The CDR3 DNA reads TGTGCCAGCAGTTTAATGCTAGCGGGGGGCCGGTCCTACAATGAGCAGTTCTTC. It codes for CASSLMLAGGRSYNEQFF.